Sequencing of this T cell receptor (beta chain) was carried out in a study of read filtering for tumor transcriptome and immune sequencing. In the study overall: The cohort had over 16 men and under 15 women aged roughly 40 to 90, mean about 70 years.

Trimming shortened V by 1 base and J by 3 bases, and 7 bases separated the two germline ends. Per the germline V gene, CDR1 is SGHAT and CDR2 is FQNNGV. This CDR3 region has 13 residues. The study, taken as a whole, reports: IR-seq and RNA-seq agreed better without single-read clonotypes.

From approximately 430 ng of RNA, a library with molecular barcoded alpha/delta and beta/gamma adaptors was made. TCRdb redid the calling of the reads with MiXCR, one entry per CDR3 protein. This sample has under 60,000 distinct CDR3 sequences; around 20% occur once, and the top ten carry about 16%. This clonotype was counted at least ten times. Its antigen remains unknown. What was sequenced was a population of CD138-negative cells sorted from bone marrow. This receptor was taken from a donor at least 40 years old with multiple myeloma. The V and J genes are TRBV11-2 and TRBJ2-7; D uncertain. Here the CDR3 reads CASSLVQVYEQYF. In DNA, the CDR3 is TGTGCCAGCAGCTTAGTCCAGGTCTACGAGCAGTACTTC.